The clone carrying this T cell receptor beta chain came up a few times. This sample stems from a study of early T cells in non-severe SARS-CoV-2 infection. In the study overall: Sequenced material consisted of bulk RNA (from unsorted whole blood), and chains were unpaired.

CDR1 is SGHTA, CDR2 FQGNSA, per germline. The CDR3 has 15 amino acids. The V end was cut by 5 bases, the J end by 6 bases, with 17 bases between. The TCR library protocol attached unique molecular identifiers to the individual cDNA molecules. TCRdb reanalysed the 5' RACE reads using MiXCR and keeps one entry per CDR3 protein. The sample holds 68,000 or so distinct CDR3 sequences, about a tenth seen once. The sample was whole blood. The sequence was obtained from an adult who was a healthcare worker with PCR-confirmed SARS-CoV-2 infection or an uninfected control (not recorded which). J is TRBJ2-1 and V is TRBV7-2; D is undetermined. CDR3: CASSLNVNGVNEQFF. CDR3 DNA sequence: TGTGCCAGCAGCCTCAACGTAAATGGGGTCAATGAGCAGTTCTTC.